This T cell receptor (beta chain) was retrieved from a study of cytomegalovirus exposure and HLA in healthy donors. Study-wide results and limits: Upon later analysis, TCR association rates were observed to vary by HLA locus, being highest for DRB1 and lowest for HLA-C.

It was with 60 Vbeta and 13 Jbeta primers that the PCR ran. The protocol was immunoSEQ multiplex PCR, while the TCRdb copy is restricted to in-frame clones and leaves out a portion. The sample holds roughly 98,000 clones, approximately 74% seen once. The V segment lost 4 bases and the J segment 4 bases; nucleotides outside the gene matches: 9. The CDR3 totals 15 residues. Germline V gives CDR1 SGHRS, CDR2 YFSETQ. This clone was observed a single time. Its antigen is undetermined. This clonotype originated in a woman aged 70 to 79 in good health and CMV-seropositive. This chain joins TRBV5-1 and TRBJ1-1; 8 nucleotides agree with TRBD1. Sequencing was carried out using PBMCs. The CDR3 spells CASSHGGTGSTEAFF. Written as DNA, the CDR3 is TGCGCCAGCAGCCACGGAGGGACAGGTAGCACTGAAGCTTTCTTT.